The TCR beta chain described here comes from a study of T cell responses to AZD1222 COVID-19 vaccine. V trimming: 0 bases; J trimming: 8 bases; junction bases outside the gene matches: 5. The length of the CDR3 is 15 residues. The V gene's germline CDR1 is KGHSH and CDR2 LQKENI. Repertoires were generated with immunoSEQ multiplex PCR, while TCRdb's copy carries only in-frame clones and drops some. Here the sample spans roughly 100,000 clones, roughly 84% being singletons. The chain links TRBV18 to TRBJ2-1; 9 bases are a match to TRBD2. This TCR came from an adult in good health. The sequencing used peripheral blood, collected on day 0 of AZD1222 vaccination. CDR3 DNA: TGTGCCAGCTCACCACCGGGACTAGCACGGGATGAGCAGTTCTTC. Amino acids: CASSPPGLARDEQFF.